This T cell receptor beta chain emerged from a study of glioma-infiltrating T cells (TCRdb year 2016). In the study overall: TCR alpha- and beta-chain repertoires were sequenced from glioma tissue, non-neoplastic brain tissue and matched peripheral blood mononuclear cells. Each tissue-infiltrating repertoire was compared with the same patient's peripheral blood repertoire to measure divergence between tissue and blood T-cell populations. Three low-grade glioma patients, roughly eight primary glioblastoma patients, and three non-glioma patients who contributed non-neoplastic brain tissue made up the paired cohort.

The paper's findings and limits, for the study overall: VJ-independent divergence between tissue and blood was lower than expected in non-neoplastic patients but higher than expected in all gliomas, particularly low-grade gliomas. Only a very small number of CDR3 sequences turned up in both tissue and blood, a result put down to high CDR3 diversity combined with limited sampling. The group comparisons were based on small numbers of patients: three non-neoplastic, three low-grade glioma and several glioblastoma patients.

For this chain, trimming is 2 bases at the V end and 3 bases at the J end, and the number of junction bases without a gene match is 9. CDR1 and CDR2 were assigned from the germline V gene as MDHEN and SYDVKM. The CDR3 has 17 amino acids, counting the end cysteine and phenylalanine. Only CDR3 DNA remains: 51 bases, in frame from the first base. TCR alpha and beta CDR3 regions were amplified with the iRepertoire nested amplicon-rescue multiplex PCR (arm-PCR) platform from RNA. The input for one-step reverse transcription and amplification was roughly 95-450 ng of either tissue mRNA or PBMC total RNA. Following bead purification, Illumina adapters were added by a secondary multiplex PCR, and libraries between 200 and 400 bp were gel-purified. Libraries carried internal 6-nucleotide barcodes used for demultiplexing. Libraries were sequenced on an Illumina MiSeq with 2x220 or 2x250 nucleotide paired-end reads. Processing in the source paper ran as follows. Paired reads were merged using FLASH 1.2.11 and were aligned to the GRCh37 human genome using BWA-MEM, after which TRA and TRB reads were extracted. V and J assignment used an IMGT-derived reference of cassette sequences and CDR3 motifs that included pseudogenes. Reads were translated in three frames, and productive CDR3s were defined by a C…FGXG motif without stop codons. Unique combinations of V-J cassette pair and CDR3 amino acid sequence were defined as clonotypes. Filtering of reads was based on Hamming distance, with the threshold set by the sequence error rate of each sample in mapped regions. The raw public reads went through TCRdb reprocessing: fastp at Q25, MiXCR clone calling, in-frame beta chains kept. Rows are unified per CDR3 protein, each entry keeping the most common DNA and genes. Clone size and V and J calls follow TCRdb, not the original study. The sample yields about 180,000 distinct CDR3 sequences; around 40% were counted once. 5% to 5.5% of the sample is held by the ten biggest clonotypes.

For this clonotype: Its antigen is unknown. Base qualities were left out, and no much larger clone turns up one base away.

The specimen was glioma tissue, nonneoplastic brain tissue, or PBMCs (not recorded which). The sequence was obtained from a human donor with low-grade glioma or glioblastoma, undergoing nonglioma brain surgery, or in good health (not recorded which). The chain uses TRBV28 and TRBJ2-3, with 9 middle bases fitting TRBD1. This receptor has the CDR3 CASSLSVGQGVTDTQYF. The sequenced DNA: TGTGCCAGCAGTTTAAGTGTGGGACAGGGTGTTACAGATACGCAGTATTTT.